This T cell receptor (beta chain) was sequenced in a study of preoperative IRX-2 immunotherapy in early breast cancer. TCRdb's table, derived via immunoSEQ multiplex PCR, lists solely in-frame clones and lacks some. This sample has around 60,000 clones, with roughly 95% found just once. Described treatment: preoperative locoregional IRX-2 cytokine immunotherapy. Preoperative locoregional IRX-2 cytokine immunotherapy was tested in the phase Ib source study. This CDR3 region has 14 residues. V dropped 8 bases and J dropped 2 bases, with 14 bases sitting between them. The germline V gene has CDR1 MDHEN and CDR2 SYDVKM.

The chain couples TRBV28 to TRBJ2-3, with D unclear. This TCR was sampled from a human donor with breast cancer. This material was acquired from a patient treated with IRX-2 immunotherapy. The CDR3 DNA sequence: TGTGCCAGCCAAAAGGACCTGGCCACAGATACGCAGTATTTT. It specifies CASQKDLATDTQYF.